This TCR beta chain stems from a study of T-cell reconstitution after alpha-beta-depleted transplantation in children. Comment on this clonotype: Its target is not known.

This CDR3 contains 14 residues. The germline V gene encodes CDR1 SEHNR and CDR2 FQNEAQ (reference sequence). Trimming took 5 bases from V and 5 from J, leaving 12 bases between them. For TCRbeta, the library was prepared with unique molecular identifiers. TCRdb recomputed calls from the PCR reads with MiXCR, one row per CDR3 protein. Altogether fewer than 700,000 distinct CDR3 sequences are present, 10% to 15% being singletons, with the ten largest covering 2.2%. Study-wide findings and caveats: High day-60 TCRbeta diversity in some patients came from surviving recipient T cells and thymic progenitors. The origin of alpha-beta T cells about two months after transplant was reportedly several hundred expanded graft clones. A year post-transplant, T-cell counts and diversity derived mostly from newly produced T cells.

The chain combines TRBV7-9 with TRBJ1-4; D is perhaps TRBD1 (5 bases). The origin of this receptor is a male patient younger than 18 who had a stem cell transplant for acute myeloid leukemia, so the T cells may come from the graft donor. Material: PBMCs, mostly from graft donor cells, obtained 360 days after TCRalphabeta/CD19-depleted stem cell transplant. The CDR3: CASSVVGGNEKLFF. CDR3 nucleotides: TGTGCCAGCAGCGTAGTCGGGGGAAATGAAAAACTGTTTTTT.